This T cell receptor (beta chain) was captured by sequencing in a study of Ad26.COV2.S vaccination and SARS-CoV-2 variants. Trimming took 4 bases from V and 1 from J, leaving 13 bases between them. The CDR3 is 15 residues long. Germline CDR1 and CDR2: LGHDT and YNNKEL (reference sequence). Whole-study results and caveats: Breadth of non-spike TCRs did not differ between vaccinees and placebo recipients.

This clone was seen a handful of times. No antigen is known for it. The data were produced by immunoSEQ multiplex PCR, yet TCRdb's version contains in-frame clones alone and is incomplete. The sample records 300,000 to 450,000 clones, about 92% being singletons. The sequence came from a human donor who had recovered from COVID-19. Here the sequenced sample was peripheral blood, taken after recovery from COVID-19. The chain joins TRBV3-1 (or the pseudogene TRBV3-2) to TRBJ2-5, with D possibly TRBD1 on 7 matching bases. The CDR3 here is CASSRLRDSQETQYF. CDR3 in DNA: TGTGCCAGCAGCCGCCTGCGGGACAGCCAAGAGACCCAGTACTTC.